The clone carrying this T cell receptor beta chain was recorded once. What it binds is unknown. The authors used Ficoll-Paque density gradient centrifugation to separate PBMCs. The input was 7.5 to 10 ml of fresh peripheral blood. The sample belongs to a study of Graves' ophthalmopathy and Graves' hyperthyroidism. Study-level results: With 65% to 71% sensitivity and approximately 73% specificity, the model predicted ophthalmopathy progression. Stable hyperthyroidism and ophthalmopathy were told apart by a 13-signature model, which achieved about 88% sensitivity and approximately 81% specificity.

RNA transcripts were the source from which TCR beta CDR3 regions were amplified. Second-round multiplex PCR came after first-round RT-PCR with HTBI primers. TCRdb independently ran MiXCR on the multiplex PCR reads; one entry per CDR3 protein. The table has about 150,000 distinct CDR3 sequences, 30% to 45% seen once. The CDR3 covers 15 residues. V was pared by 6 bases and J by 6 bases, with 21 bases between. The germline gives CDR1 MNHNS, CDR2 SASEGT. The source is a woman between 35 and 50 years old with Graves' ophthalmopathy. The sample was peripheral blood. V usage is TRBV6-1 and J usage is TRBJ2-7; D may correspond to TRBD1 or TRBD2 (6 bases each). The CDR3 DNA follows: TGTGCCAGCAGCCCGCCGGGGGCCACCACTGGCGAGCAGTACTTC. Translation gives CASSPPGATTGEQYF.